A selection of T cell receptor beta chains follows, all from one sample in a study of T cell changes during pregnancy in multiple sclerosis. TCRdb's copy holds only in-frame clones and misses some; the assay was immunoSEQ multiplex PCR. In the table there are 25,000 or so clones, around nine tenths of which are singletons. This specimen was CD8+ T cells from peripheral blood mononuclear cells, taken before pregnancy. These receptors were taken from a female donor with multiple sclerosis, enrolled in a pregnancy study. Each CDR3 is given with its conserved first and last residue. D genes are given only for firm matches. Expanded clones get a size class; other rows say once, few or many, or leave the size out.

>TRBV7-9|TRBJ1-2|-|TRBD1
CASSPGQSLEGYTF
TGTGCCAGCAGCCCGGGACAGTCGCTTGAGGGCTACACCTTC
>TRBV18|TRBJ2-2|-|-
CASSLAVTGELFF
TGTGCCAGCTCACTTGCGGTCACCGGGGAGCTGTTTTTT
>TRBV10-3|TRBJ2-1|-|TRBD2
CAISDRLAGGLGEQFF
TGTGCCATCAGTGACCGACTAGCGGGAGGGCTCGGTGAGCAGTTCTTC
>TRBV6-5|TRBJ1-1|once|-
CASSYGQSPEAFF
TGTGCCAGCAGTTACGGGCAGAGCCCTGAAGCTTTCTTT
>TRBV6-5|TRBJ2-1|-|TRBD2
CASSYSRTSGKNEQFF
TGTGCCAGCAGTTACTCAAGAACTAGCGGGAAGAATGAGCAGTTCTTC
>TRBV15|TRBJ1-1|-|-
CATSRVRRPWREAFF
TGTGCCACCAGCAGAGTCCGGCGGCCGTGGAGGGAAGCTTTCTTT
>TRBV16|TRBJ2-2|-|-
CASSHPGGELFF
TGTGCCAGCAGCCATCCGGGCGGGGAGCTGTTTTTT
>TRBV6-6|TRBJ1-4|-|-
CASSSSRGEKLFF
TGTGCCAGCAGCTCGTCCAGGGGTGAAAAACTGTTTTTT
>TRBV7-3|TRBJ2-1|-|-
CASSPSASYNEQFF
TGTGCCAGCAGCCCTAGCGCCTCCTACAATGAGCAGTTCTTC
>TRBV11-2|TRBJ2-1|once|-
CASSRGTALAYNEQFF
TGTGCCAGCAGCCGGGGGACTGCCCTCGCCTACAATGAGCAGTTCTTC
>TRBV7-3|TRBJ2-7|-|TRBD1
CASSSYPGQGYEQYF
TGTGCCAGCAGCTCCTACCCGGGACAGGGATACGAGCAGTACTTC
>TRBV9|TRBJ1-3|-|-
CASSVKGAGNTIYF
TGTGCCAGCAGCGTAAAGGGGGCTGGAAACACCATATATTTT
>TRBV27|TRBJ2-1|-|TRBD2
CASSKAGASTYNEQFF
TGTGCCAGCAGTAAGGCGGGAGCCTCTACCTACAATGAGCAGTTCTTC
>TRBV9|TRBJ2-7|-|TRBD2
CASSAGLAGDAYEQYF
TGTGCCAGCAGCGCAGGACTAGCGGGAGACGCCTACGAGCAGTACTTC
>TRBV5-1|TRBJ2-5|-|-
CASSLAPEETQYF
TGCGCCAGCAGCTTGGCCCCGGAGGAGACCCAGTACTTC
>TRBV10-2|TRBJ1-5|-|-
CASSQKPRARGWGQPQHF
TGCGCCAGCAGTCAAAAGCCCCGGGCCAGGGGATGGGGTCAGCCCCAGCATTTT
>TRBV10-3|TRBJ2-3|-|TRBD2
CAISDPTSASTDTQYF
TGTGCCATCAGCGACCCGACTAGCGCTAGCACAGATACGCAGTATTTT
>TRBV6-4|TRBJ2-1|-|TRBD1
CASSRDRGLAEQFF
TGTGCCAGCAGCCGCGACAGGGGGCTGGCTGAGCAGTTCTTC
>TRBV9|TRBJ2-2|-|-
CASSVSATVPELFF
TGTGCCAGCAGCGTATCCGCGACAGTGCCGGAGCTGTTTTTT
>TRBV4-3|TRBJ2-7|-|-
CASSQDWSSYEQYF
TGCGCCAGCAGCCAAGATTGGAGCTCCTACGAGCAGTACTTC
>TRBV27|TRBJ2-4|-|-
CASSLSRAGVGIQYF
TGTGCCAGCAGTTTATCGCGGGCAGGGGTCGGCATTCAGTACTTC
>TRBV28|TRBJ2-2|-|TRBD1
CASRRQGTEGAGELFF
TGTGCCAGCAGAAGACAGGGGACCGAGGGCGCCGGGGAGCTGTTTTTT
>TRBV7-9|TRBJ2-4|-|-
CASTSTISKNIQYF
TGTGCCAGCACCTCCACTATCTCCAAAAACATTCAGTACTTC
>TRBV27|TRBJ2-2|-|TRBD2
CASSLGWGGGYTGELFF
TGTGCCAGCAGTTTGGGCTGGGGCGGGGGTTACACCGGGGAGCTGTTTTTT
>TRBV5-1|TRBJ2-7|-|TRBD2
CASTPGFSGPTYEQYF
TGCGCCAGCACGCCAGGGTTTAGCGGGCCAACCTACGAGCAGTACTTC
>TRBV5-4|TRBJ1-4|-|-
CASSLWREDEKLFF
TGTGCCAGCAGCTTGTGGAGGGAAGATGAAAAACTGTTTTTT
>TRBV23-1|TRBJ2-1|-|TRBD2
CASSRGLAEYNEQFF
TGCGCCAGCAGCCGTGGACTAGCGGAATACAATGAGCAGTTCTTC
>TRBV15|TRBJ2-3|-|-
CATSRGLVGVTDTQYF
TGTGCCACCAGCAGAGGTCTGGTGGGCGTCACAGATACGCAGTATTTT
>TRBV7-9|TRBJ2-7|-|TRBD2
CASSPGSGRDYEQYF
TGTGCCAGCAGCCCCGGCAGCGGGAGGGACTACGAGCAGTACTTC
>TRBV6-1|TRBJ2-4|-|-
CASGTLASNIQYF
TGTGCCAGCGGTACGCTAGCATCAAACATTCAGTACTTC
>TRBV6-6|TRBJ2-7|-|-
CASRKTTYEQYF
TGTGCCAGCAGAAAGACAACCTACGAGCAGTACTTC
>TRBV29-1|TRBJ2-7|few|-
CSVQVRTTYEQYF
TGCAGCGTTCAAGTCCGCACTACCTACGAGCAGTACTTC
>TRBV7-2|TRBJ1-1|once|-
CASSPYAGTGWTEAFF
TGTGCCAGCAGCCCTTACGCAGGAACTGGTTGGACTGAAGCTTTCTTT
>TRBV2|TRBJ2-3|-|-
CASTEGASDATDTQYF
TGTGCCAGCACGGAGGGGGCTAGCGATGCCACAGATACGCAGTATTTT
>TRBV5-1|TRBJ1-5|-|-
CASSQGGGNQPQHF
TGCGCCAGCTCTCAGGGAGGGGGCAATCAGCCCCAGCATTTT
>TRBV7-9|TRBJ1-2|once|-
CASSLGTDTNYGYTF
TGTGCCAGCAGCTTAGGAACAGACACTAACTATGGCTACACCTTC
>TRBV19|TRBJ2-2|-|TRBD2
CASSITGLAGIGGELFF
TGTGCCAGTAGTATAACGGGGCTAGCGGGAATAGGCGGGGAGCTGTTTTTT
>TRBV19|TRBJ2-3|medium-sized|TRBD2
CASSGSSGPSTDTQYF
TGTGCCAGTTCTGGGTCTAGCGGCCCGAGCACAGATACGCAGTATTTT
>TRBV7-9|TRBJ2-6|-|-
CASSSDNFGANVLTF
TGTGCCAGCAGCTCGGACAATTTTGGGGCCAACGTCCTGACTTTC
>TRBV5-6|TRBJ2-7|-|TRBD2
CASSLSPASGSFGAYEQYF
TGTGCCAGCAGCTTAAGTCCGGCTAGCGGGAGTTTTGGGGCCTACGAGCAGTACTTC
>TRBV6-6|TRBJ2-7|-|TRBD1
CASSYSAGGYEQYF
TGTGCCAGCAGTTACTCAGCAGGGGGCTACGAGCAGTACTTC
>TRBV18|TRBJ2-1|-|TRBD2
CASSTASGRAENEQFF
TGTGCCAGCTCGACCGCTAGCGGGAGGGCCGAGAATGAGCAGTTCTTC
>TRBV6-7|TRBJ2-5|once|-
CASSYPSGGERGETQYF
TGTGCCAGCAGTTACCCCTCAGGTGGGGAGAGAGGTGAGACCCAGTACTTC
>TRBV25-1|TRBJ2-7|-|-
CASSTSYEQYF
TGTGCCAGCAGCACTAGTTACGAGCAGTACTTC
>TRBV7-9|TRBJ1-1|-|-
CASSSTALNTEAFF
TGTGCCAGCAGCTCAACAGCACTGAACACTGAAGCTTTCTTT
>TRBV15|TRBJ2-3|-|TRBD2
CATSKAGVTDTQYF
TGTGCCACCAGCAAAGCGGGAGTTACGGATACGCAGTATTTT
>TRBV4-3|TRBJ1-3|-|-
CASSQDRQFGNTIYF
TGCGCCAGCAGCCAAGACCGCCAGTTCGGAAACACCATATATTTT